This T cell receptor beta chain originates from a study of spatial heterogeneity in lung cancer. Study-level results: Among blood samples, ubiquitous expanded tumor TCRs appeared more at resection than at follow-up.

Described time point: sample taken at primary tumor resection. In regard to this clonotype: Its antigen remains unidentified.

The J segment lost 9 bases and the V segment lost 3 bases, leaving 5 bases of the junction unmatched. This CDR3 region has 15 residues. Per germline, CDR1 KGHDR and CDR2 SFDVKD. From the 5' RACE reads, TCRdb called clonotypes with MiXCR, one entry per CDR3 protein. The sample has fewer than 65,000 distinct CDR3 sequences, roughly 5.9% seen once; the top ten hold over 12%. The chain joins TRBV24-1 to TRBJ2-4; TRBD2 agrees at 12 bases. This receptor was identified in a female donor with early-stage non-small cell lung cancer. This specimen consisted of PBMCs, obtained at surgery. The CDR3 sequence: CATSDTTSGRPIQYF. The CDR3 coding sequence is TGTGCCACCAGTGATACAACTAGCGGGAGGCCCATTCAGTACTTC.